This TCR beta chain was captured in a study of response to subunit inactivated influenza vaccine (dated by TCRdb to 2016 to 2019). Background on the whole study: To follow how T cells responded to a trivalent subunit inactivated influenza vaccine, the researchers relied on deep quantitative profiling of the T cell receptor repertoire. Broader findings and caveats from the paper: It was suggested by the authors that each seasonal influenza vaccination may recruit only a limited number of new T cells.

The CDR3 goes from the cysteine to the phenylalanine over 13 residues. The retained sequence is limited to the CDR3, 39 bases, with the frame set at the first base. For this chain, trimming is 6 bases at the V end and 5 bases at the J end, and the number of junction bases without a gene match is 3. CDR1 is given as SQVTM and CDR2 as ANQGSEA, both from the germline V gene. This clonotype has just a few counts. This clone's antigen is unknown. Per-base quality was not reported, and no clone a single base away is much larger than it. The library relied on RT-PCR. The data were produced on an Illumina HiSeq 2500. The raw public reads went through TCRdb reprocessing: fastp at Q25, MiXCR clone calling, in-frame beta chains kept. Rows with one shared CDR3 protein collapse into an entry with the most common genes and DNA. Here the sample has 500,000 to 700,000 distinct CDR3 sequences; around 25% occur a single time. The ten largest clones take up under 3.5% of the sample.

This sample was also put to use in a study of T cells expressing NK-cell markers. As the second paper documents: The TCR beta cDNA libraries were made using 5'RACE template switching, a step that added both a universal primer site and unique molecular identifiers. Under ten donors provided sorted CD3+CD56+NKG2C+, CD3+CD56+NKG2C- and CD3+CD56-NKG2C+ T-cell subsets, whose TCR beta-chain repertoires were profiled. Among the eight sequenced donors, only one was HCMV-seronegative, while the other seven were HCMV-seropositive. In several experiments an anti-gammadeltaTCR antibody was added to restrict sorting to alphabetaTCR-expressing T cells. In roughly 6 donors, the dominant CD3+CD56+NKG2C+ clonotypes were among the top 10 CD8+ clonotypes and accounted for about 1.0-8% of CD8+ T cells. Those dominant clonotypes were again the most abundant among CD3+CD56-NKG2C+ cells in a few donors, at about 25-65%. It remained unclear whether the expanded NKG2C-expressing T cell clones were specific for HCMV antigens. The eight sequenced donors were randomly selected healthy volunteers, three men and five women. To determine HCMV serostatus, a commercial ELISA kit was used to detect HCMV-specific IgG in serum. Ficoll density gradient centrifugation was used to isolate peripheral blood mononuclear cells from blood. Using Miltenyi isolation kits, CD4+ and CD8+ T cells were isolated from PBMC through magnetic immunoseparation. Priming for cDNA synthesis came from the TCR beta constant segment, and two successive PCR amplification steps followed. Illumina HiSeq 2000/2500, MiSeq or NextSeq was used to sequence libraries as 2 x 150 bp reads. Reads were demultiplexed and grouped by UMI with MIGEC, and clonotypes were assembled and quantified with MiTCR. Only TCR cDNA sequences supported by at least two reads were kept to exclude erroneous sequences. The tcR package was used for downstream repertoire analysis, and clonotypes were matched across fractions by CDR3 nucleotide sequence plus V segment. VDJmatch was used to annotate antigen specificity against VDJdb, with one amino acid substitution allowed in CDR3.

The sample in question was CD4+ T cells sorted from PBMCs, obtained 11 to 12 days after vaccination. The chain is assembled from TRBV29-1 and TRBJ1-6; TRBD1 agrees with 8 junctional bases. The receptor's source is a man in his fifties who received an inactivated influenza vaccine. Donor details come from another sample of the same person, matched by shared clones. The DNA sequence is TGCAGCGTGAAACAGGGGGATAATTCACCCCTCCACTTT. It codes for CSVKQGDNSPLHF.